The clone carrying this T cell receptor beta chain was observed a single time. Produced via immunoSEQ multiplex PCR; TCRdb's table is partial and in-frame only. The top ten hold roughly 0.72% of the sample, which has tens of thousands of clones, around 92% seen once. This entry belongs to a study of graft-versus-host responses after intestinal transplantation. CDR3 length: 15 amino acids. Germline CDR1 MNHNS, CDR2 SASEGT. V lost 3 bases to trimming and J lost 8 bases, with 17 bases between them. This TCR was sampled from a human patient who received an intestinal transplant, so some T cells may come from the graft donor. The V gene is TRBV6-1, the J gene TRBJ1-5; TRBD1 is a possible D gene (5 bases). Sequenced here: PBMCs, sampled around 70 days after intestinal transplant. DNA of the CDR3: TGTGCCAGCAGTGATTATCCGGGACCCGGTAAGCCCCAGCATTTT. This sequence encodes CASSDYPGPGKPQHF.